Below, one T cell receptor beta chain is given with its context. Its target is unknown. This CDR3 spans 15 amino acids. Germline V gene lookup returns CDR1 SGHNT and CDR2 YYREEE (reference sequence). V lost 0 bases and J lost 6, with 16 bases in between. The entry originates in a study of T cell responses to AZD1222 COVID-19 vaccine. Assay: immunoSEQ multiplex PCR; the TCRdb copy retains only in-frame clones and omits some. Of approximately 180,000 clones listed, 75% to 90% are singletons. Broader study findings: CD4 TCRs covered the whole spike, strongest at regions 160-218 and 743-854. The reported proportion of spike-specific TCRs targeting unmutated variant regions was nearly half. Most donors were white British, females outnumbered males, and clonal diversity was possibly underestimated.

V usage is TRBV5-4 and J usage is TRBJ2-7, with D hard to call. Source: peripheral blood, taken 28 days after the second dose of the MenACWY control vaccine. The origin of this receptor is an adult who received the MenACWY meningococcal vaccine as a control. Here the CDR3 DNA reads TGTGCCAGCAGCTTGGGGTCCGGGCGGCCCGTCGAGCAGTACTTC. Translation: CASSLGSGRPVEQYF.